These 7 T cell receptor beta chains were all obtained from the same sample, sequenced in a study of blood T cell repertoires in COVID-19. Produced via immunoSEQ multiplex PCR; TCRdb's table is partial and in-frame only. The sample has a few hundred thousand clones; approximately 88% are singletons. Sequencing input: PBMCs or T cells enriched from blood (not recorded which). All receptors come from a man between 25 and 39 years old who had recovered from COVID-19.

The genes are TRBV29-1 and TRBJ1-2, with TRBD1 matching 10 bases. The CDR3 is 14 amino acids. The V and J ends lost 7 bases and 4 bases, in that order; junction bases with no gene match: 9. Germline V gene lookup returns CDR1 SQVTM and CDR2 ANQGSEA. CDR3 sequence (DNA): TGCAGCGCCCGGGGGGACAGGGGAAGCTATGGCTACACCTTC. It encodes CSARGDRGSYGYTF.

The genes are TRBV11-2 and TRBJ1-6, with a weak D call TRBD1 (5 bases). CDR3 length: 18 amino acids. Per germline, CDR1 SGHAT and CDR2 FQNNGV. The V gene lost 2 bases and the J gene lost 0 bases, with 14 bases spanning the gap. Here the CDR3 DNA reads TGTGCCAGCAGCTTATTCACAGGCCAGAGCTCCTATAATTCACCCCTCCACTTT. Its protein is CASSLFTGQSSYNSPLHF.

The V gene is TRBV12-3 or TRBV12-4, the J gene TRBJ1-5; D is unresolved. This CDR3 is 12 amino acids long. Deletions cut 5 bases from V and 5 bases from J, with 7 bases between. The CDR3 DNA reads as TGTGCCAGCAGTCGAGGCGATCAGCCCCAGCATTTT. It yields the protein CASSRGDQPQHF.

The chain employs TRBV2 and TRBJ1-2, with 7 bases fitting TRBD1. The CDR3 has 14 amino acids. Looked up from germline, CDR1 is SNHLY and CDR2 is FYNNEI. V was pared by 6 bases and J by 3 bases, with 7 bases of the junction left unmatched. DNA of the CDR3: TGTGCCAGCAGACAGGGGCCACTGGACTATGGCTACACCTTC. Amino acids: CASRQGPLDYGYTF. Full variable domain (rest looked up from reference TRBV2 and TRBJ1-2): EPEVTQTPSHQVTQMGQEVILRCVPISNHLYFYWYRQILGQKVEFLVSFYNNEISEKSEIFDDQFSVERPDGSNFTLKIRSTKLEDSAMYFCASRQGPLDYGYTFGSGTRLTVV.

On this clone: Other DNA sequences in the same sample also yield this CDR3. The chain recombines TRBV21-1 with TRBJ2-5; the DNA was not used to check the table's D call, TRBD2. TRBV21-1 is a pseudogene segment. The CDR3 spans 14 residues. In nucleotides, the CDR3 is TGTGCCAGCAGCTGGACTAGCGGGGAGGAGACCCAGTACTTC. It yields the protein CASSWTSGEETQYF.

The chain carries TRBV6-1 and TRBJ1-1; the D gene is possibly TRBD1 (5 bases). Germline lookup yields CDR1 MNHNS and CDR2 SASEGT. The CDR3 is made up of 14 amino acids. Trimming cost V 3 bases and J 4 bases, with 12 bases left between them. The CDR3 sequence is CASSESIGGTEAFF. DNA of the CDR3: TGTGCCAGCAGTGAGAGTATCGGGGGCACTGAAGCTTTCTTT.

The sample holds one count of this clone. The chain's CDR3 is CAIGTGGNSDTQYF. The DNA of the CDR3 is TGTGCCATAGGGACAGGGGGGAATTCAGATACGCAGTATTTT. The chain recombines TRBV10-3 with TRBJ2-3; the match to TRBD1 covers 11 bases. Trimming at V came to 9 bases and at J to 4 bases, leaving 6 bases not matched to a gene. Germline lookup yields CDR1 ENHRY and CDR2 SYGVKD. This CDR3 spans 14 amino acids.